The T cell receptor beta chain under discussion was sequenced for a study of glioma-infiltrating T cells after dendritic cell vaccination. This CDR3 comprises 15 residues. The germline gives CDR1 LNHDA, CDR2 SQIVND (reference sequence). The ends were cut back, 6 bases at V and 5 bases at J, with 19 bases in the middle. Here immunoSEQ multiplex PCR was the method, and the copy in TCRdb shows in-frame clones only, minus some. The sample holds 90,000 or so clones, roughly four fifths seen once. The time point was: after dendritic cell vaccination, including at tumor progression/relapse. No glioblastoma patient carried an isocitrate dehydrogenase mutation.

This chain connects TRBV19 to TRBJ1-1; D unresolved. This material consisted of blood, taken after dendritic cell vaccination. This TCR was sampled from a human donor with glioblastoma. The CDR3 reads CASRPTAGAGTEAFF. The CDR3 DNA sequence: TGTGCCAGTAGGCCGACCGCGGGCGCGGGAACTGAAGCTTTCTTT.